The 22 T cell receptor beta chains in this list originate from one sample, sequenced in a study of T cell repertoires in cytomegalovirus infection. One entry per CDR3 protein results from TCRdb running MiXCR on the reads. The sample yields 180,000 or so distinct CDR3 sequences, about a sixth seen once. Material: CD8+ T cells from PBMCs. The origin of the receptors is a human donor in good health (CMV status not recorded). Some clones in this sample may be carry-over from other donors' samples.

The chain uses TRBV6-1 and TRBJ1-2; 8 bases fit TRBD1. Germline-derived CDR1 and CDR2 are MNHNS and SASEGT. Trimming took 8 bases from V and 6 from J; bases not matched to a gene: 11. The CDR3 contains 14 residues. CDR3 sequence (DNA): TGTGCCAGCCAAGCTCGCCAGGGGGCTAATGGCTACACCTTC. This translates into CASQARQGANGYTF.

This clonotype was detected a few times. V is TRBV20-1 and J is TRBJ1-1, with 7 nucleotides matching TRBD1. The J segment lost 0 bases and the V segment lost 6 bases, leaving 7 bases of the junction unmatched. Per germline, CDR1 DFQATT and CDR2 SNEGSKA (reference sequence). This CDR3 contains 14 residues. CDR3 sequence: CSATATGMNTEAFF. CDR3 coding DNA: TGCAGTGCAACCGCGACAGGGATGAACACTGAAGCTTTCTTT.

This clonotype was seen more than once but under ten times. The V call is TRBV20-1, the J call TRBJ2-7, with D uncertain. This CDR3 contains 15 residues. The germline gives CDR1 DFQATT, CDR2 SNEGSKA (reference sequence). V was shortened by 0 bases and J by 6 bases, with 18 bases between the two germline ends. The CDR3 bases are TGCAGTGCTAGAGATATAGAGAGCCTTGGGGTCGAGCAGTACTTC. Translated, it gives CSARDIESLGVEQYF.

This clonotype came up a few times. The chain has TRBV28 and TRBJ2-3; no clear D. Trimming removed 5 bases from V and 11 bases from J, with 11 bases in between. Germline CDR1 is MDHEN and CDR2 is SYDVKM. The CDR3 length is 11 residues. CDR3 sequence: CASSPRGGQYF. DNA for the CDR3: TGTGCCAGCAGTCCGCGAGGTGGGCAGTATTTT.

The chain carries TRBV7-8 and TRBJ1-1; the D gene is possibly TRBD1 (5 bases). V was cut by 6 bases and J by 11 bases, with 19 bases left in between. The CDR3 consists of 13 residues. Germline values: CDR1 SGHVS, CDR2 FQNEAQ. The CDR3 region is CASSSPGTDSAFF. The CDR3 DNA follows: TGTGCCAGCAGTTCCCCGGGCACAGACAGTGCTTTCTTT.

This clonotype was counted a few times. The chain carries TRBV11-2 and TRBJ2-7, with 8 bases lining up with TRBD1. The CDR3 runs to 15 residues. The J segment lost 5 bases and the V segment lost 4 bases, leaving 10 bases of the junction unmatched. Germline loops: CDR1 SGHAT, CDR2 FQNNGV. CDR3 sequence (DNA): TGTGCCAGCAGCTCTAGACTGGACAGGGACGACGAGCAGTACTTC. Residues: CASSSRLDRDDEQYF.

V is TRBV13 and J is TRBJ2-7; 9 bases agree with TRBD1. The CDR3 runs 16 residues. Germline CDR1 reads PRHDT; CDR2 reads FYEKMQ (reference sequence). V dropped 5 bases and J dropped 3; count of bases not matched to a gene: 11. CDR3 in DNA: TGTGCCAGCAGCCTCGGATACCGGACAGGGGACTACGAGCAGTACTTC. As protein: CASSLGYRTGDYEQYF. Together with reference TRBV13 and TRBJ2-7, the CDR3 gives the full variable domain: AAGVIQSPRHLIKEKRETATLKCYPIPRHDTVYWYQQGPGQDPQFLISFYEKMQSDKGSIPDRFSAQQFSDYHSELNMSSLELGDSALYFCASSLGYRTGDYEQYFGPGTRLTVT.

The V call is TRBV7-6, the J call TRBJ2-1, with D uncertain. V shed 5 bases and J shed 3 bases, with 23 bases lying between them. The CDR3 length is 18 residues. CDR1 and CDR2 (germline): SGHVS, FNYEAQ. The CDR3 region is CASSPRAIGDILYNEQFF. The CDR3 bases are TGTGCCAGCAGCCCTCGCGCGATTGGAGACATACTCTACAATGAGCAGTTCTTC. Looking up the rest from reference TRBV7-6 and TRBJ2-1 gives the full variable domain: GAGVSQSPRYKVTKRGQDVALRCDPISGHVSLYWYRQALGQGPEFLTYFNYEAQQDKSGLPNDRFSAERPEGSISTLTIQRTEQRDSAMYRCASSPRAIGDILYNEQFFGPGTRLTVL.

The CDR3 nucleotides are TGTGCCAGCAGCTTAGCAAACAGACCGGACGAAAAACTGTTTTTT. Amino acids: CASSLANRPDEKLFF. The chain recombines TRBV7-2 with TRBJ1-4; D not resolved. Per the germline V gene, CDR1 is SGHTA and CDR2 is FQGNSA. V shed 0 bases and J shed 8 bases, with 13 bases lying between them. CDR3 length: 15 amino acids.

This clonotype was seen a handful of times. The chain is built from TRBV30 and TRBJ2-7; TRBD1 matches at 11 bases. The J segment lost 3 bases and the V segment lost 2 bases, leaving 3 bases of the junction unmatched. CDR1 is GTSNPN and CDR2 is SVGIG in the germline V gene (reference sequence). The CDR3 is made up of 14 amino acids. CDR3 region: CAWSWGTGGYEQYF. CDR3 nucleotide sequence: TGTGCCTGGAGTTGGGGGACAGGGGGCTACGAGCAGTACTTC.

This clonotype was seen more than once but under ten times. The chain links TRBV6-5 to TRBJ2-2; no clear D. The CDR3 consists of 12 residues. Germline assignment: CDR1 MNHEY and CDR2 SVGAGI. Trimming left V 2 bases short and J 6 bases short, with 4 bases between. The CDR3 here is CASSYVAGELFF. As DNA, the CDR3 is TGTGCCAGCAGTTACGTAGCCGGGGAGCTGTTTTTT.

CDR3 in DNA: TGTGCCAGTAGTATTATTCGGGGGGCGAAAAACATTCAGTACTTC. It translates to CASSIIRGAKNIQYF. The genes are TRBV19 and TRBJ2-4; weak D call: TRBD2 (7 bases). This CDR3 region has 15 residues. The V end was cut by 3 bases, the J end by 4 bases, with 13 bases between. Looked up from germline, CDR1 is LNHDA and CDR2 is SQIVND (reference sequence).

This clonotype was picked up a small number of times. This chain connects TRBV7-2 to TRBJ2-1, with 10 bases matching TRBD2. V trimming: 2 bases; J trimming: 7 bases; junction bases outside the gene matches: 8. The CDR3 extends over 16 amino acids. Germline V CDR1 and CDR2: SGHTA, FQGNSA. For the CDR3, the DNA is TGTGCCAGCAGCTTAAATCCTAGCGGGGGATCGAATGAGCAGTTCTTC. This encodes CASSLNPSGGSNEQFF.

This clonotype was observed a few times. The rearrangement uses TRBV18 and TRBJ1-3; possibly TRBD1 for D (5 bases). This CDR3 has 17 residues. Per the germline V gene, CDR1 is KGHSH and CDR2 is LQKENI. Trimming removed 0 bases from V and 2 bases from J, with 14 bases in between. CDR3 sequence (DNA): TGTGCCAGCTCACCACCGTGGGACCTCAGTCCTGGAAACACCATATATTTT. Translation: CASSPPWDLSPGNTIYF.

The chain combines TRBV7-4 with TRBJ1-5; D is undetermined. Per germline, CDR1 SGHVT and CDR2 SQSDAQ. This CDR3 region has 12 residues. Between the trimmed V and J ends, which lost 6 bases and 7 bases, there was a span of 10 bases. The CDR3 coding sequence is TGTGCCAGCAGTATGCCTCGGCAGCCCCAGCATTTT. Encoded protein: CASSMPRQPQHF.

The rearrangement joins TRBV20-1 to TRBJ2-7; TRBD2 might be the D (7 bases). This CDR3 region has 14 residues. V lost 5 bases, J lost 6 bases, and 20 bases lay in between. The germline CDR1 and CDR2 sequences are DFQATT and SNEGSKA (reference sequence). The CDR3 nucleotides read TGCAGTGCTCCCCCAGACTGGGGGGGGCGCGAGCAGTACTTC. As protein: CSAPPDWGGREQYF.

The chain joins TRBV27 to TRBJ2-1; D gene uncertain. The V end was cut by 3 bases, the J end by 2 bases, with 8 bases between. CDR1 is MNHEY, CDR2 SMNVEV, per germline (reference sequence). The CDR3 length is 14 residues. CDR3 in DNA: TGTGCCAGCAGTTTGACACCCCCCTACAATGAGCAGTTCTTC. It translates to CASSLTPPYNEQFF.

J is TRBJ1-6 and V is TRBV3-1; D call uncertain. This CDR3 contains 19 residues. V was clipped by 2 bases and J by 0 bases, with 17 bases between them. Germline CDR1 is LGHDT and CDR2 is YNNKEL (reference sequence). CDR3 residues: CASSQRRAVPSSYNSPLHF. CDR3 bases: TGTGCCAGCAGCCAAAGGAGGGCGGTTCCGAGCTCCTATAATTCACCCCTCCACTTT. Filled out from reference TRBV3-1 and TRBJ1-6, the complete variable domain reads DTAVSQTPKYLVTQMGNDKSIKCEQNLGHDTMYWYKQDSKKFLKIMFSYNNKELIINETVPNRFSPKSPDKAHLNLHINSLELGDSAVYFCASSQRRAVPSSYNSPLHFGNGTRLTVT.

CDR3 nucleotides: TGTGCCAGCAGCTACCCAGAGACAGGGGGCAAGGAGACCCAGTACTTC. Translated: CASSYPETGGKETQYF. The chain carries TRBV11-2 and TRBJ2-5, with 10 bases fitting TRBD1. The germline CDR1 and CDR2 sequences are SGHAT and FQNNGV. V dropped 4 bases and J dropped 5; count of bases not matched to a gene: 10. The CDR3 is 16 amino acids.

This clonotype was seen a handful of times. CDR3 DNA: TGTGCCAGCAGTTACTCGATCGGGATAAGTGGGGAGCAGTTCTTC. Translated: CASSYSIGISGEQFF. The chain has TRBV6-6 and TRBJ2-1; D is possibly TRBD2 (5 bases). The ends were cut back, 0 bases at V and 10 bases at J, with 16 bases in the middle. CDR3 length equals 15 residues. Per the germline V gene, CDR1 is MNHNY and CDR2 is SVGAGI (reference sequence).

The chain has TRBV7-8 and TRBJ1-1; maybe TRBD1 (5 bases). CDR1 is SGHVS, CDR2 FQNEAQ, per germline. CDR3 length: 15 residues. V dropped 5 bases and J dropped 0 bases, with 13 bases sitting between them. CDR3 region: CASSPQGTLNTEAFF. Here the CDR3 DNA reads TGTGCCAGCAGCCCGCAGGGAACCTTGAACACTGAAGCTTTCTTT.

The chain has TRBV27 and TRBJ1-2, with 8 bases fitting TRBD1. V lost 3 bases and J lost 6; bases outside the gene matches: 9. The CDR3 has 15 amino acids. Germline V gene data show CDR1 as MNHEY and CDR2 as SMNVEV (reference sequence). This chain's CDR3 is CASSFLQGARDGYTF. CDR3 nucleotides: TGTGCCAGCAGTTTTCTTCAGGGGGCGCGCGATGGCTACACCTTC.